The T cell receptor beta chain under discussion was sequenced for a study of blood T cells in healthy people across ages. General study findings and limits: Across the age range, TCR beta diversity per million T cells fell in a roughly linear way.

As concerns this clonotype: Antigen specificity is unknown.

Sample-barcoded 5' priming and a J-beta primer mix drove a second PCR of about 6 to 12 cycles. Paired-end reads containing CDR3 totaled no fewer than 2.5 million for each sample. One entry per CDR3 protein results from TCRdb running MiXCR on the 5' RACE reads. The sample has about 1,400,000 distinct CDR3 sequences, 59% seen once. Germline values: CDR1 MGHRA, CDR2 YSYEKL. J lost 3 bases, V lost 3 bases, and 11 bases had no gene match. The CDR3 loop spans 18 amino acids. Isolation recovered at least 6.5 million PBMCs from every sample. The clonotype comes from a man younger than 35 in good health. This chain connects TRBV4-1 to TRBJ1-1; TRBD1 matches 12 bases. The specimen was blood. CDR3 sequence reads: CASSQNTGTGGADTEAFF. The CDR3 DNA is TGCGCCAGCAGCCAGAATACCGGGACAGGGGGCGCCGACACTGAAGCTTTCTTT.